These 4 T cell receptor beta chains originate from one sample sequenced in a study of control samples from healthy donors and cancer patients. Here immunoSEQ multiplex PCR was the method, and the copy in TCRdb shows in-frame clones only, minus some. Of 85,000 to 90,000 clones listed, approximately 81% were seen once; the top ten hold less than 2.5%. The sequencing sample was made of blood. These receptor sequences come from a woman in her 40s in good health.

This clone was seen just once. The chain combines TRBV3-1 (or the pseudogene TRBV3-2) with TRBJ2-5; TRBD2 matches 10 bases. The CDR3 has 15 amino acids. V trimming: 4 bases; J trimming: 4 bases; junction bases outside the gene matches: 6. Germline V lookup: CDR1 LGHDT, CDR2 YNNKEL (reference sequence). The CDR3: CASSPLAGVAETQYF. CDR3 coding DNA: TGTGCCAGCAGCCCCCTAGCGGGGGTCGCAGAGACCCAGTACTTC.

There are a few counts of this clone. The chain carries TRBV9 and TRBJ1-2, with 7 bases lining up with TRBD1. The junction had 8 bases not matched to a gene; V was cut back by 2 bases and J by 4 bases. This CDR3 has 15 amino acids. Germline V lookup: CDR1 SGDLS, CDR2 YYNGEE. CDR3 in DNA: TGTGCCAGCAGCGTCCGGGACAGTAGCCTCTATGGCTACACCTTC. Residues: CASSVRDSSLYGYTF.

This rearrangement joins TRBV19 to TRBJ1-1, with 8 bases aligning to TRBD1. Trimming took 10 bases from V and 1 from J; bases not matched to a gene: 2. Per germline, CDR1 LNHDA and CDR2 SQIVND (reference sequence). This CDR3 comprises 12 residues. CDR3 loop: CAIGQGNTEAFF. The CDR3 DNA sequence: TGTGCCATCGGACAGGGGAACACTGAAGCTTTCTTT.

This clone was seen only once. The chain joins TRBV20-1 to TRBJ2-7, with a weak D call TRBD1 (5 bases). Trimming took 3 bases from V and 6 from J, leaving 18 bases between them. Looked up from germline, CDR1 is DFQATT and CDR2 is SNEGSKA (reference sequence). This CDR3 contains 14 residues. The CDR3 sequence is CSASPDSPLGEQYF. CDR3 nucleotides: TGCAGTGCTAGTCCCGACAGTCCGCTGGGCGAGCAGTACTTC.